Below, 27 T cell receptor beta chains from the same sample are listed, as sequenced in a study of T cells in Graves' hyperthyroidism and ophthalmopathy (dated by TCRdb to about 2019). Library generation was performed with multiplex PCR. The sequencing machine was an Illumina HiSeq 2000. The TCR beta CDR3 regions were amplified from RNA transcripts. The first round of RT-PCR for the TCR CDR3 was performed with the HTBI primer set and the Qiagen OneStep RT-PCR kit. TCRdb reprocessed the public reads (quality trimming at Q25 with fastp, clone calling with MiXCR) and kept in-frame beta chains. Each CDR3 protein gets just one entry, which takes the most common genes and DNA from the rows behind it. The sample data list roughly 380,000 distinct CDR3 sequences, and around 18% of these were observed just once. The ten biggest clones cover 15% to 18% of the sample. Sequencing was carried out using blood. These receptor sequences come from a woman aged 40-49 years with Graves' ophthalmopathy.

This clonotype was seen at least ten times. The V gene is TRBV6-2 or TRBV6-3, the J gene TRBJ2-7, with D possibly being TRBD2 (5 bases). The CDR3 contains 13 residues. The germline CDR1 and CDR2 sequences are MNHEY and SVGEGT. The V and J ends lost 6 bases and 3 bases respectively, with 12 bases between them. The chain's CDR3 is CASSPSRDYEQYF. The CDR3, as DNA: TGTGCCAGCAGCCCTAGCCGTGACTACGAGCAGTACTTC.

This clonotype was counted many times. This may come from a read error, since a much larger clone is one base off. This CDR3 is CASSPGHSNTEAFF. The CDR3, as DNA: TGTGCCAGCAGCCCGGGACATTCGAACACTGAAGCTTTCTTT. The chain employs TRBV11-2 and TRBJ1-1; weak D call: TRBD1 (6 bases). The CDR3 has 14 amino acids. V lost 5 bases, J lost 1 base, and 11 bases lay in between. Germline V CDR1 and CDR2: SGHAT, FQNNGV.

This clonotype has a count of ten or more. The rearrangement uses TRBV6-2 or TRBV6-3 and TRBJ1-5, with 10 bases aligning to TRBD1. Germline assignment: CDR1 MNHEY and CDR2 SVGEGT. J was trimmed by 2 bases and V by 2 bases; bases with no gene match: 3. CDR3 length equals 16 residues. CDR3 DNA: TGTGCCAGCAGTTACCCCGGGACAGGGGGCAATCAGCCCCAGCATTTT. Amino acid sequence: CASSYPGTGGNQPQHF.

The J gene is TRBJ1-5, the V gene TRBV2; D possibly corresponds to TRBD1 (6 bases). V dropped 4 bases and J dropped 4 bases, with 11 bases sitting between them. Germline V gene lookup returns CDR1 SNHLY and CDR2 FYNNEI. This CDR3 spans 14 amino acids. The CDR3 DNA reads TGTGCCAGCAGTGTTGGGGGGCAGAATCAGCCCCAGCATTTT. It specifies CASSVGGQNQPQHF.

This clonotype appeared a single time. This chain uses TRBV6-1 with TRBJ1-5, with 9 bases identical to TRBD1. In germline, CDR1 is MNHNS, CDR2 SASEGT. J lost 0 bases, V lost 6 bases, and 6 bases had no gene match. The CDR3 is 16 residues long. CDR3 in amino acids: CASSRGQGNSNQPQHF. The CDR3 region has the DNA TGTGCCAGCAGCCGAGGACAGGGGAATAGCAATCAGCCCCAGCATTTT.

This clonotype was seen repeatedly, ten times or more. This chain links TRBV12-3 or TRBV12-4 with TRBJ2-7; TRBD2 might be the D (5 bases). The CDR3 loop spans 12 amino acids. Trimming took off 7 bases at V and 6 bases at J, with 13 bases between the two ends. The CDR3 here is CASNKNRGEQYF. CDR3 DNA sequence: TGTGCCAGCAACAAAAATCGGGGCGAGCAGTACTTC.

This clonotype was recorded many times. The chain has TRBV29-1 and TRBJ1-2; 7 nucleotides agree with TRBD1. CDR1 and CDR2 from the germline V gene are SQVTM and ANQGSEA. The CDR3 loop spans 15 amino acids. The V gene end was trimmed by 6 bases and the J gene end by 3 bases; junction bases not matched to a gene: 13. CDR3 sequence (DNA): TGCAGCGTCAGAACCAGGGGGGCCTCGGACTATGGCTACACCTTC. Protein product: CSVRTRGASDYGYTF.

This clonotype was observed at least ten times. The chain employs TRBV6-2 or TRBV6-3 and TRBJ2-4; tentatively, D is TRBD2 (7 bases). CDR3 length equals 17 residues. The germline V gene has CDR1 MNHEY and CDR2 SVGEGT. CDR3: CASRGALSGRTKNIQYF. DNA for the CDR3: TGTGCTTCCCGGGGGGCTCTTTCCGGTCGGACCAAAAACATTCAGTACTTC.

The chain has TRBV9 and TRBJ2-5; the D is unclear. Trimming stripped 2 bases from V and 5 bases from J, with 10 bases between. The CDR3 is 13 residues long. The germline V gene encodes CDR1 SGDLS and CDR2 YYNGEE. CDR3 residues: CASSVTLRETQYF. The CDR3 DNA is TGTGCCAGCAGCGTTACCTTAAGGGAGACCCAGTACTTC.

V usage is TRBV20-1 and J usage is TRBJ2-5, with a possible D match to TRBD2 (6 bases). The CDR3 is made up of 13 amino acids. Trimming took off 5 bases at V and 6 bases at J, with 16 bases between the two ends. Germline CDR1 reads DFQATT; CDR2 reads SNEGSKA (reference sequence). The CDR3 nucleotides are TGCAGTGCTCCTCGGAGGGGCGGGAAGACCCAGTACTTC. It codes for CSAPRRGGKTQYF.

This clonotype has a count of ten or more. The chain uses TRBV3-1 and TRBJ2-2, with 12 bases that match TRBD2. After removal of 4 bases from V and 9 bases from J, the junction contained 6 bases not matched to a gene. Germline CDR1 and CDR2: LGHDT and YNNKEL (reference sequence). This CDR3 region has 15 residues. The CDR3 loop reads CASSPTTSGSWELFF. The DNA of the CDR3 is TGTGCCAGCAGCCCCACGACTAGCGGGAGTTGGGAGCTGTTTTTT.

This clonotype was counted only a few times. The chain recombines TRBV12-3 or TRBV12-4 with TRBJ2-3, with D possibly matching TRBD2 (6 bases). CDR3 length: 14 amino acids. Trimming shortened V by 5 bases and J by 4 bases, and 13 bases separated the two germline ends. The CDR3 spells CASSARGISDTQYF. CDR3 in DNA: TGTGCCAGCAGTGCTCGCGGGATATCAGATACGCAGTATTTT.

This clonotype was counted ten times or more. The rearrangement links TRBV4-2 to TRBJ1-1; 7 positions match TRBD1. Germline-derived CDR1 and CDR2 are LGHNA and YNFKEQ. This CDR3 contains 17 residues. V lost 9 bases and J lost 4; bases outside the gene matches: 20. The CDR3 reads CASPSYAGTVGSTEAFF. The DNA for the CDR3 is TGTGCCAGTCCTAGCTACGCCGGGACAGTAGGGTCCACTGAAGCTTTCTTT.

This clonotype was seen many times. The chain has TRBV7-9 and TRBJ2-2; either TRBD1 or TRBD2 may supply D (7 bases each). V lost 4 bases to trimming and J lost 6 bases, with 15 bases between them. This CDR3 is built from 15 residues. CDR1 and CDR2 from the germline V gene are SEHNR and FQNEAQ (reference sequence). CDR3 bases: TGTGCCAGCAGCTCCCAGGGGGGGAGTGCCGGGGAGCTGTTTTTT. It specifies CASSSQGGSAGELFF.

This clonotype came up a few times. The V and J genes are TRBV3-1 and TRBJ1-5, with TRBD1 as a possible D gene (6 bases). From germline, CDR1 is LGHDT and CDR2 YNNKEL (reference sequence). This CDR3 has 14 amino acids. The V gene lost 6 bases and the J gene lost 1 base, with 10 bases spanning the gap. CDR3 region: CASRPGTSNQPQHF. As DNA, the CDR3 is TGTGCCAGCAGACCTGGGACAAGCAATCAGCCCCAGCATTTT. Full variable domain (remainder filled in from reference TRBV3-1 and TRBJ1-5): DTAVSQTPKYLVTQMGNDKSIKCEQNLGHDTMYWYKQDSKKFLKIMFSYNNKELIINETVPNRFSPKSPDKAHLNLHINSLELGDSAVYFCASRPGTSNQPQHFGDGTRLSIL.

Ten or more counts support this clonotype. The chain has TRBV9 and TRBJ2-3; 7 positions match TRBD2. Trimming at V came to 5 bases and at J to 7 bases, leaving 10 bases not matched to a gene. CDR3 size: 14 residues. The germline gives CDR1 SGDLS, CDR2 YYNGEE. The CDR3 here is CASSPPELANTQYF. The CDR3 coding sequence is TGTGCCAGCAGTCCCCCAGAACTAGCGAATACGCAGTATTTT.

This clonotype was detected ten times or more. The chain links TRBV7-2 to TRBJ1-2, with 9 bases lining up with TRBD1. After removal of 1 base from V and 8 bases from J, the junction contained 8 bases not matched to a gene. This CDR3 region has 15 residues. Germline-derived CDR1 and CDR2 are SGHTA and FQGNSA. CDR3 DNA sequence: TGTGCCAGCAGCTTAGGCTCACAGGGGGCAGAGGGCTACACCTTC. Amino acid sequence: CASSLGSQGAEGYTF.

This clonotype appeared many times. The V call is TRBV12-3 or TRBV12-4, the J call TRBJ2-5, with D unresolved. The CDR3 sequence is 15 residues long. V lost 2 bases and J lost 0, with 10 bases in between. The CDR3 nucleotides read TGTGCCAGCAGTTTAAGGGCATGGTACCAAGAGACCCAGTACTTC. Protein product: CASSLRAWYQETQYF.

This clonotype was picked up many times. The J gene is TRBJ1-5, the V gene TRBV13; D gene ambiguous. The CDR3 loop spans 15 amino acids. Trimming removed 0 bases from V and 7 bases from J, with 13 bases in between. From germline, CDR1 is PRHDT and CDR2 FYEKMQ (reference sequence). CDR3 in DNA: TGTGCCAGCAGCTTAGGCCCCACTGGTGGGCAGCCCCAGCATTTT. Its translation is CASSLGPTGGQPQHF.

This clonotype was observed many times. This chain uses TRBV27 with TRBJ2-7; either TRBD1 or TRBD2 may fit D (5 bases each). V lost 3 bases and J 5 bases, leaving 8 bases between the germline ends. The CDR3 totals 12 residues. Per germline, CDR1 MNHEY and CDR2 SMNVEV (reference sequence). CDR3 nucleotides: TGTGCCAGCAGTTTTATGGGGGACGAGCAGTACTTC. This gives the protein CASSFMGDEQYF.

This clonotype was observed many times. The rearrangement uses TRBV10-1 and TRBJ2-7; TRBD2 might be the D (6 bases). CDR3 length equals 11 residues. Trimming left V 5 bases short and J 6 bases short, with 8 bases between. CDR1 is WNHNN, CDR2 SYGVQD, per germline (reference sequence). CDR3 residues: CASSTGVEQYF. For the CDR3, the DNA is TGCGCCAGCAGTACGGGAGTCGAGCAGTACTTC.

This clonotype was detected ten times or more. The rearrangement links TRBV24-1 to TRBJ2-2, with 10 bases lining up with TRBD1. CDR1 and CDR2 (germline): KGHDR, SFDVKD. The junction had 3 bases not matched to a gene; V was cut back by 4 bases and J by 5 bases. The CDR3 has 15 amino acids. CDR3 protein: CATSEGTGETGELFF. In nucleotides, the CDR3 is TGTGCCACCAGTGAGGGGACAGGGGAGACCGGGGAGCTGTTTTTT.

This clonotype appeared many times. The genes are TRBV6-1 and TRBJ2-7; the D gene is possibly TRBD2 (6 bases). The CDR3 runs to 14 residues. The ends were cut back, 7 bases at V and 6 bases at J, with 19 bases in the middle. The V gene's germline CDR1 is MNHNS and CDR2 SASEGT. The CDR3 here is CASTRGPRGLEQYF. In DNA, the CDR3 is TGTGCCAGCACGCGGGGCCCCCGGGGCCTCGAGCAGTACTTC.

This clonotype was seen repeatedly, ten times or more. A much larger clone is a single base away; this may be a read error. The CDR3 DNA reads TGTGCCAGCAGCCCGGGGGCAGTCTACGAGCAGTACTTC. As protein: CASSPGAVYEQYF. The chain combines TRBV12-3 or TRBV12-4 with TRBJ2-7; D assignment may be TRBD1 or TRBD2 (6 bases each). This CDR3 has 13 amino acids. V lost 6 bases and J 3 bases, leaving 12 bases between the germline ends.

Ten or more counts support this clonotype. The V gene is TRBV10-3, the J gene TRBJ2-7; D unclear. This CDR3 has 14 residues. CDR1 and CDR2 (germline): ENHRY, SYGVKD. With 2 bases removed from V and 4 bases from J, the gap between germline ends came to 12 bases. The CDR3 is CAISEPTYPYEQYF. The CDR3 DNA sequence: TGTGCCATCAGTGAGCCTACCTACCCATACGAGCAGTACTTC.

Ten or more counts support this clonotype. The chain recombines TRBV28 with TRBJ2-7, with 8 bases that match TRBD1. The germline gives CDR1 MDHEN, CDR2 SYDVKM. The V and J ends lost 2 bases and 2 bases, in that order; junction bases with no gene match: 5. CDR3 length: 15 residues. Written as DNA, the CDR3 is TGTGCCAGCAGTTTAAAACAGGGGGGTGCCTACGAGCAGTACTTC. This gives the protein CASSLKQGGAYEQYF.

The sample holds many counts of this clonotype. The chain is built from TRBV27 and TRBJ2-4; D uncertain. With 4 bases removed from V and 0 bases from J, the gap between germline ends came to 7 bases. CDR1 and CDR2 (germline): MNHEY, SMNVEV (reference sequence). This CDR3 contains 14 residues. CDR3 amino acids: CASSSELAKNIQYF. The CDR3 nucleotides are TGTGCCAGCAGTTCCGAACTAGCCAAAAACATTCAGTACTTC.